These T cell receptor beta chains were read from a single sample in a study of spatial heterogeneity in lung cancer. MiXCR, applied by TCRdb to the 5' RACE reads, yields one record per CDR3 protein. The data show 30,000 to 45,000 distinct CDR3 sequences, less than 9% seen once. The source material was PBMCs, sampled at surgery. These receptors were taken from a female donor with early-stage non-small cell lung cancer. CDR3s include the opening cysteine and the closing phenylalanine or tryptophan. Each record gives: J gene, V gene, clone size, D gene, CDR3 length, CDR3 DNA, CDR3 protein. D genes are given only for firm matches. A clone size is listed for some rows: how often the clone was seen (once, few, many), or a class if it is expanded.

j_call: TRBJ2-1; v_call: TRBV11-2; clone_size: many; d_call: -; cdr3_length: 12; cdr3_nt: TGTGCCAGCAGCGACCTAGTCGGGACGGAGTTCTTC; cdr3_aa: CASSDLVGTEFF
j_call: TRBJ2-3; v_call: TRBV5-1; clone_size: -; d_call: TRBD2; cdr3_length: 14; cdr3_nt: TGCGCCAGCAGCGAAGGACTAGCGACAGATACGCAGTATTTT; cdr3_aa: CASSEGLATDTQYF
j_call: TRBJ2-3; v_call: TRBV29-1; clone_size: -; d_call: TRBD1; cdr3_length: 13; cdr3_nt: TGCAGCGCCACAGGGGTAGGCACAGATACGCAGTATTTT; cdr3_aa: CSATGVGTDTQYF
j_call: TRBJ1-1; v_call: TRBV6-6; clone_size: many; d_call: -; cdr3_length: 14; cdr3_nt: TGTGCCAGCAGTCAAATGATGGGCGACACTGAAGCTTTCTTT; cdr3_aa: CASSQMMGDTEAFF
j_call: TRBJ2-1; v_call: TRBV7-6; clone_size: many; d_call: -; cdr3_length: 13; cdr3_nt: TGTGCCAGCAGCGCGATATTACGCAATGAGCAGTTCTTC; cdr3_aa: CASSAILRNEQFF
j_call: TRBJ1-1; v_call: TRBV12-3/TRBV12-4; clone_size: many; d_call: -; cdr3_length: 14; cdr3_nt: TGTGCCAGCAGACACGACAGGAGGAACACTGAAGCTTTCTTT; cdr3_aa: CASRHDRRNTEAFF
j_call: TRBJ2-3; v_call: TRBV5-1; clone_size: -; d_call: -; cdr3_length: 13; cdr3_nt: TGCGCCAGCAGCGACGGCAACACAGATACGCAGTATTTT; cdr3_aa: CASSDGNTDTQYF
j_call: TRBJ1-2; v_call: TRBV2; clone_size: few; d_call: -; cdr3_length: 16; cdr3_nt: TGTGCCAGCACTTTAAGATTCTTTTCCGGGGTTTACGGCTACACCTTC; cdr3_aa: CASTLRFFSGVYGYTF
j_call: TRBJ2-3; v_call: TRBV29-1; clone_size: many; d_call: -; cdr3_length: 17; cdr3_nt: TGCAGCGTTGGGCCCAGGGGGTCTACTAGCGCCACAGATACGCAGTATTTT; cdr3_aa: CSVGPRGSTSATDTQYF
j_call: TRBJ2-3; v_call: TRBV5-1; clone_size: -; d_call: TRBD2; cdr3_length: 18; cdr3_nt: TGCGCCAGCAGCTTGAATGGTGTAACTAGCGGGAGCACAGATACGCAGTATTTT; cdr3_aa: CASSLNGVTSGSTDTQYF
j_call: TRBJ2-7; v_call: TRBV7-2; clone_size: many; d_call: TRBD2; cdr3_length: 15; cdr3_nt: TGTGCCAGCAGCTTTTCTGCAGCGGGGGGGCGTGAGCAGTACTTC; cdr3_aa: CASSFSAAGGREQYF
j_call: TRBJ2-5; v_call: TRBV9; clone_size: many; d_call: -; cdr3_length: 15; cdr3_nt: TGTGCCAGCAGTCAAACCGGGAATCCTCAAGAGACCCAGTACTTC; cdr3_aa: CASSQTGNPQETQYF
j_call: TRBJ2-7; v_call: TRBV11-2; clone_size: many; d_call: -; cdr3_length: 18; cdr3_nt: TGTGCCAGCAGCTTATCATTAACATCTAGGGACCCGTCCTACGAGCAGTACTTC; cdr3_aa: CASSLSLTSRDPSYEQYF
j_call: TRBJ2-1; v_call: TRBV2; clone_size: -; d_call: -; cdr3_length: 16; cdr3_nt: TGTGCCAGCAGTGAACCCCTGGGCCAAACTACCCGTGAGCAGTTCTTC; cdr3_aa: CASSEPLGQTTREQFF
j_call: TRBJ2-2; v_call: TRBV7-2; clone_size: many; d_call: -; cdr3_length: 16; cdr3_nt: TGTGCCAGCAGCTTCCAGTTCTCGGGTGGCACCGGGGAGCTGTTTTTT; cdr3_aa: CASSFQFSGGTGELFF
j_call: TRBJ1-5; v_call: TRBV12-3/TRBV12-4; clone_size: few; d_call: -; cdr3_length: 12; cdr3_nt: TGTGCCAGCAGTTTGCTACGTCAGCCCCAGCATTTT; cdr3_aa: CASSLLRQPQHF
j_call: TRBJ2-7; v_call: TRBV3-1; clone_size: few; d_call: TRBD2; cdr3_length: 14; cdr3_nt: TGTGCCAGCAGCCAAGTACACGGGAGGAACGAGCAGTACTTC; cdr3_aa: CASSQVHGRNEQYF
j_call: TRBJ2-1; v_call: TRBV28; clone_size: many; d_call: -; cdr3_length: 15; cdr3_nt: TGTGCCAGCAGTTCTGGGGGTGGCGAGAACAATGAGCAGTTCTTC; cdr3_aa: CASSSGGGENNEQFF
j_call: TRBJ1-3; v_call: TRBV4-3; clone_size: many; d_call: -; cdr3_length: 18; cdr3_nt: TGCGCCAGCAGCCAAGATAGCGAAGGGGACTCCTCTGGAAACACCATATATTTT; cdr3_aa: CASSQDSEGDSSGNTIYF
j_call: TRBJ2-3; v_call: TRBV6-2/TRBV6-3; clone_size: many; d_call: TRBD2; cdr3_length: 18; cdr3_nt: TGTGCCAGCAGTTACTCGAGTTCTCTAGCGGGCTCCACAGATACGCAGTATTTT; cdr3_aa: CASSYSSSLAGSTDTQYF
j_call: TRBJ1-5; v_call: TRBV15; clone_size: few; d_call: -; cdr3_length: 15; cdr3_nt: TGTGCCACCAGCTCCGAAAGGGCGAATAATCAGCCCCAGCATTTT; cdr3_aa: CATSSERANNQPQHF
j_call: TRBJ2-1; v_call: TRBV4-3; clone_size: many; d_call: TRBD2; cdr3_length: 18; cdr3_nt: TGCGCCAGCAGCCAAGATTGGCGCGGTAGCGGGGTATACAATGAGCAGTTCTTC; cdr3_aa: CASSQDWRGSGVYNEQFF
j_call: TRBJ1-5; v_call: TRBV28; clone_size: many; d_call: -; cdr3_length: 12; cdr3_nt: TGTGCCAGCAGGAATAGCAATCAGCCCCAGCATTTT; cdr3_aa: CASRNSNQPQHF
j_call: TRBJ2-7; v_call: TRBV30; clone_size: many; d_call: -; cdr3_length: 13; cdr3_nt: TGTGCCTGGAACATCTGGGGGTCCTACGAGCAGTACTTC; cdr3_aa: CAWNIWGSYEQYF
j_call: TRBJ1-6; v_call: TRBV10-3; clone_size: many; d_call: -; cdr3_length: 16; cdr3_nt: TGTGCCATCAGCGGCGAGCAGGGTGGAAACGATTCACCCCTCCACTTT; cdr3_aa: CAISGEQGGNDSPLHF
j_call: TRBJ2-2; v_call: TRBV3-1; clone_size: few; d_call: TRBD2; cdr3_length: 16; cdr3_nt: TGTGCCAGCAGCCTGGGAGCGGGAGGGCTCACCGGGGAGCTGTTTTTT; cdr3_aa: CASSLGAGGLTGELFF
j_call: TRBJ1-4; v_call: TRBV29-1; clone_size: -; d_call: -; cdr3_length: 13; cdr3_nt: TGCAGCGTCACCTCGGGAACTAATGAAAAACTGTTTTTT; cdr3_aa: CSVTSGTNEKLFF
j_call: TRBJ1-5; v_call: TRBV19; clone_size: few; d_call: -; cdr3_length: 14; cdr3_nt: TGTGCCAGTAGTCCTACTAACAGGGATCAGCCCCAGCATTTT; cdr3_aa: CASSPTNRDQPQHF
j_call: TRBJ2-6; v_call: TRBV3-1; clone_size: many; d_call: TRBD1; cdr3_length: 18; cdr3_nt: TGTGCCAGCAGCCGCCTGACAGGGGGAGGCGCTGGGGCCAACGTCCTGACTTTC; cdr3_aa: CASSRLTGGGAGANVLTF
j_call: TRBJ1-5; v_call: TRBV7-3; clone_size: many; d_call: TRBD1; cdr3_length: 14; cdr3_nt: TGTGCCAGCAGCTCACAGGGGTTCAATCAGCCCCAGCATTTT; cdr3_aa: CASSSQGFNQPQHF
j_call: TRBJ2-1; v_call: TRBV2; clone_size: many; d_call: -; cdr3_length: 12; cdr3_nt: TGTGCCAGCAAACAGGGGACTGATGAGCAGTTCTTC; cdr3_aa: CASKQGTDEQFF
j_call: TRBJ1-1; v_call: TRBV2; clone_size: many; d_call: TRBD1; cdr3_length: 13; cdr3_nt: TGTGCCAGCAGTGGCCAGACAGGGGGTGAAGCTTTCTTT; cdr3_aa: CASSGQTGGEAFF
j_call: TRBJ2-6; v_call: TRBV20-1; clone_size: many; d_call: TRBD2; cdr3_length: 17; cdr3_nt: TGCAGTGCTAGGTCACTAGCGGCTCCCTCTGGGGCCAACGTCCTGACTTTC; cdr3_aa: CSARSLAAPSGANVLTF
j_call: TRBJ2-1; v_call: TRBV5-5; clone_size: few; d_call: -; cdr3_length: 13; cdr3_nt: TGTGCCAGCAGCTTTCGACTGAACAATGAGCAGTTCTTC; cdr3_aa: CASSFRLNNEQFF
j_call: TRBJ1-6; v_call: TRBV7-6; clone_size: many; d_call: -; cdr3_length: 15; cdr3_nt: TGTGCCAGCAGCTTAGAGCACAGGGCGAATTCACCCCTCCACTTT; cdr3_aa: CASSLEHRANSPLHF
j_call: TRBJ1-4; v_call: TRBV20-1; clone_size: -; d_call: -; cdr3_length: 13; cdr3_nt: TGCAGTGCTAGATGGCAGGGCGGTGAAAAACTGTTTTTT; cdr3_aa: CSARWQGGEKLFF
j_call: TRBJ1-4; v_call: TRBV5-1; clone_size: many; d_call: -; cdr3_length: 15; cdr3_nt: TGCGCCAGCAGCCGGTCCGGGGGCGCGGTTGAAAAACTGTTTTTT; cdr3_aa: CASSRSGGAVEKLFF
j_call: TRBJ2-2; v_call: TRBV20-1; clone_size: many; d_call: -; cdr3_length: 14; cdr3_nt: TGCAGTGCTAGAGATCCCTGGAGCACCGGGGAGCTGTTTTTT; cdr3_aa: CSARDPWSTGELFF
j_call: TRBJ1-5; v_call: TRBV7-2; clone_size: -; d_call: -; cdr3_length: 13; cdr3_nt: TGTGCCAGCAGCTTAGGCGCTTATCAGCCCCAGCATTTT; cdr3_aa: CASSLGAYQPQHF
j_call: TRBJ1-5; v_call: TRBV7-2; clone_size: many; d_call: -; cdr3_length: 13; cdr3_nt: TGTGCCAGCAGCTTACAGGCCAATCAGCCCCAGCATTTT; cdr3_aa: CASSLQANQPQHF
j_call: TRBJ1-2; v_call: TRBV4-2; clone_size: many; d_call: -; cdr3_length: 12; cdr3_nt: TGTGCCAGCAGCCAAGGAACGGCATCTAGCACCTTC; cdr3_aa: CASSQGTASSTF
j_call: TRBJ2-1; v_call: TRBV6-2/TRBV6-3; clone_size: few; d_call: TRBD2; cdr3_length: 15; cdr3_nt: TGTGCCAGCGGAGGACTAGCGGAATTTAACAATGAGCAGTTCTTC; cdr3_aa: CASGGLAEFNNEQFF
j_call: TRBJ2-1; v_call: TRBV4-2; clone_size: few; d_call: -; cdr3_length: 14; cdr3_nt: TGTGCCAGCAGCCAAGATGAGGGGCTACGGGAGCAGTTCTTC; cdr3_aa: CASSQDEGLREQFF
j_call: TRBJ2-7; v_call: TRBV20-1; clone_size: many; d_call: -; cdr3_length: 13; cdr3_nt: TGCAGTGCTAGAGGGCAATTTCCCTCGGAGCAGTACTTC; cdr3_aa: CSARGQFPSEQYF
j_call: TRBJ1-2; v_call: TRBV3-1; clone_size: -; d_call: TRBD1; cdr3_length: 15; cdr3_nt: TGTGCCAGCAGCGCCCAGGACAGGACCAACTATGGCTACACCTTC; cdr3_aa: CASSAQDRTNYGYTF